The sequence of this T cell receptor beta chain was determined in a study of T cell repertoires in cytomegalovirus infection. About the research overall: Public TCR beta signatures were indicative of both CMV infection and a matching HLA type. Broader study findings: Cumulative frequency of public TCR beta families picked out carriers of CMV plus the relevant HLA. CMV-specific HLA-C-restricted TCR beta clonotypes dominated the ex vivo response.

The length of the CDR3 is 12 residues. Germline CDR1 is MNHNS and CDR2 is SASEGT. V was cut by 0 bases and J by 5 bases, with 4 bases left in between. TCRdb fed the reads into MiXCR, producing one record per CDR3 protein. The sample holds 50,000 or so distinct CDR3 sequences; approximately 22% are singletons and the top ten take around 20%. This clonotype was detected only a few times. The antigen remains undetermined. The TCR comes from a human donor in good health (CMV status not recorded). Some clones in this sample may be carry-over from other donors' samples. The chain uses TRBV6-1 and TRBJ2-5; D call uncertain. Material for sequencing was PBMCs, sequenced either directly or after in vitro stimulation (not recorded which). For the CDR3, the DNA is TGTGCCAGCAGTGAAGCGACCGAGACCCAGTACTTC. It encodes CASSEATETQYF.